This T cell receptor (beta chain) was captured in a study of T cells in Graves' hyperthyroidism and ophthalmopathy. Study-level information: Prior to any treatment, at the point of initial diagnosis, peripheral blood was collected.

Amplification of TCR beta CDR3 regions used RNA as the template. A first-round RT-PCR of the TCR CDR3 used the HTBI primer set. TCRdb independently ran MiXCR on the multiplex PCR reads; one entry per CDR3 protein. The profile covers under 300,000 distinct CDR3 sequences, with about an eighth appearing a single time and 7.5% to 8% taken by the ten largest. Details on this clonotype: Its cognate antigen is unknown.

Trimming pared 1 base from V and 3 bases from J, leaving 16 bases between. Germline CDR1 LGHNA, CDR2 YSLEER. The CDR3 sequence is 16 residues long. Patients aged 18 to 65 had newly diagnosed hyperthyroidism of under 2 months' duration. Before ophthalmopathy appeared, progressors gave blood at initial hyperthyroidism diagnosis. Study results and limitations: A 13 V-J signature model discriminated ophthalmopathy versus stable hyperthyroidism.

V usage is TRBV4-3 and J usage is TRBJ2-7; D is tentatively TRBD1 or TRBD2 (5 bases each). The source of this sequence is a woman aged 30 to 39 with Graves' hyperthyroidism that later progressed to Graves' ophthalmopathy. The sequenced sample was blood. The CDR3 DNA reads as TGCGCCAGCAGCCAAGGGCCCGGGGCACAAGGCTACGAGCAGTACTTC. Protein product: CASSQGPGAQGYEQYF.